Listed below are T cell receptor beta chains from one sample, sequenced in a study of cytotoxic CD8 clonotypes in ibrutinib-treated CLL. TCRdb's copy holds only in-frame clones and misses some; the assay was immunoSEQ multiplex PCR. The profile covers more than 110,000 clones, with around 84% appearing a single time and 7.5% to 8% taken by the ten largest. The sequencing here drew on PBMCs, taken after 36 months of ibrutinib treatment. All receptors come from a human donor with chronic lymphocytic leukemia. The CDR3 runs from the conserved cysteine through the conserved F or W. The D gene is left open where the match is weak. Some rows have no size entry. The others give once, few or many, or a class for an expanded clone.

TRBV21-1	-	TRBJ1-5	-	TGTGCCAGCAGCAGAAAACAGGGGGCGCGGGGCAATCAGCCCCAGCATTTT	CASSRKQGARGNQPQHF
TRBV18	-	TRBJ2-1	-	TGTGCCAGCTCACCGGGCGTGGGGTCCTACAATGAGCAGTTCTTC	CASSPGVGSYNEQFF
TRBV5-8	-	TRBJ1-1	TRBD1	TGTGCCAGCAGCTTGGCGTGGTGGGGACAGGGCGACACTGAAGCTTTCTTT	CASSLAWWGQGDTEAFF
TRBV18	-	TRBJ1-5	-	TGTGCCAGCTCACTTTCCTATCAGCCCCAGCATTTT	CASSLSYQPQHF
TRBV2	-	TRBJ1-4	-	TGTGCCAGCAGATTGAACTGGCGCGCAACTAATGAAAAACTGTTTTTT	CASRLNWRATNEKLFF
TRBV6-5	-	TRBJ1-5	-	TGTGCCAGCAGCTCAGGGGAACGGCAGCCCCAGCATTTT	CASSSGERQPQHF
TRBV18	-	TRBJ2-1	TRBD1	TGTGCCAGCTCACCTCTTGGACAGGTGGAGTTCTTC	CASSPLGQVEFF
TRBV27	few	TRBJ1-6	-	TGTGCCAGCAGTCCGGGACTTCGAGTCGTGCCCCTCCACTTT	CASSPGLRVVPLHF
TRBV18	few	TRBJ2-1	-	TGTGCCAGCTCACGGCGCTGGACGAGCCTGAACGATGAGCAGTTCTTC	CASSRRWTSLNDEQFF
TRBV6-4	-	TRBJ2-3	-	TGTGCCAGCAGTGCCCAACCAGGGGGCACAGATACGCAGTATTTT	CASSAQPGGTDTQYF
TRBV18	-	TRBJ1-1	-	TGTGCCAGCTCACCAGGGGTCATTGAAGCTTTCTTT	CASSPGVIEAFF
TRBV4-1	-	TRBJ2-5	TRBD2	TGCGCCAGCAGCCAAGATCGGGCTAGCGGGCGTATCATGTACCAAGAGACCCAGTACTTC	CASSQDRASGRIMYQETQYF
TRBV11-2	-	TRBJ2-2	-	TGTGCCAGCAGCTTAGGGGGCCAAAACACCGGGGAGCTGTTTTTT	CASSLGGQNTGELFF
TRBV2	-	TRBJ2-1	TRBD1	TGTGCCAGCAGCCAAACGATAGAAGGGGGCACACACAATGAGCAGTTCTTC	CASSQTIEGGTHNEQFF
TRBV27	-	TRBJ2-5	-	TGTGCCAGCAGTCGCAGGGGAGCGGCCGGCCAAGAGACCCAGTACTTC	CASSRRGAAGQETQYF
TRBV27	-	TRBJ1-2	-	TGTGCCAGCAGTTATGTCGGCAACTATGGCTACACCTTC	CASSYVGNYGYTF
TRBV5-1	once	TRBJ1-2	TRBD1	TGCGCCAGCTCCAGGACAGGAGAGGCTCATGGCTACACCTTC	CASSRTGEAHGYTF
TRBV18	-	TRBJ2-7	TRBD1	TGTGCCAGCTCACCACAGGACAGGGGCTACGAGCAGTACTTC	CASSPQDRGYEQYF
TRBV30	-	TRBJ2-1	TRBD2	TGTGCCTGGAGGGGCGGGGGAACGTATGAGCAGTTCTTC	CAWRGGGTYEQFF
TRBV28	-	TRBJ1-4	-	TGTGCCAGCAGTTTACCGTCCGCTAATGAAAAACTGTTTTTT	CASSLPSANEKLFF
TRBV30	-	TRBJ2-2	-	TGTGCCTGGAGTGTAAGAGTATCTGACACCGGGGAGCTGTTTTTT	CAWSVRVSDTGELFF